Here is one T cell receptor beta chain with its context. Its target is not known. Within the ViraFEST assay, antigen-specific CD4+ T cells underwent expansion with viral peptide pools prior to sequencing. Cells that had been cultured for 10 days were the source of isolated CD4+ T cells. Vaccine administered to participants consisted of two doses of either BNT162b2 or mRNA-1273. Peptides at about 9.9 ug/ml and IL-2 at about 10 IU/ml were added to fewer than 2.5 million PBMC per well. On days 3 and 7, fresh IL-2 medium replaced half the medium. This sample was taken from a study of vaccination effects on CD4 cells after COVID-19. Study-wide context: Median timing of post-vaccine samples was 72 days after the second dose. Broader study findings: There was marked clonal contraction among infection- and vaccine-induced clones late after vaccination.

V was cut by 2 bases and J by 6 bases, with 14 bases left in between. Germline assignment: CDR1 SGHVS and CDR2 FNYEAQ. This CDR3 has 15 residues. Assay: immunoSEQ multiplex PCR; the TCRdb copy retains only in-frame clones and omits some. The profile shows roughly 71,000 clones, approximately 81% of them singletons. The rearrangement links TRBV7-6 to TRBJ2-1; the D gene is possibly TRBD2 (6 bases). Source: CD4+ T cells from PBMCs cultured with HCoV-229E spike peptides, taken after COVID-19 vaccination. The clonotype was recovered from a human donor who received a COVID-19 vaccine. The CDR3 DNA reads TGTGCCAGCAGCTTACTCGGGGTCGGGGGCAATGAGCAGTTCTTC. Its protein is CASSLLGVGGNEQFF.